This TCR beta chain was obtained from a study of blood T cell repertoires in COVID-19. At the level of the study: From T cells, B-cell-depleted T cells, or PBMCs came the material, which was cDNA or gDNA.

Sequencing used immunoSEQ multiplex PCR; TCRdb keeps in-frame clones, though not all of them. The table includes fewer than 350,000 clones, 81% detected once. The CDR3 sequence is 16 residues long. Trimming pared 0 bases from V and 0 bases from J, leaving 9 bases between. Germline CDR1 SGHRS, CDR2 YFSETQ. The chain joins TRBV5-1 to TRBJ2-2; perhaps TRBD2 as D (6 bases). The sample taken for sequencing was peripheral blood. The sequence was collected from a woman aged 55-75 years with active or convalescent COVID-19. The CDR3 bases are TGCGCCAGCAGCTTGGGACTAGACGCGAACACCGGGGAGCTGTTTTTT. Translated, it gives CASSLGLDANTGELFF.